This T cell receptor (beta chain) was sequenced during a study of neoadjuvant anti-PD-1 for oral cavity cancer. Sequencing used immunoSEQ multiplex PCR; TCRdb keeps in-frame clones, though not all of them. This repertoire shows about 72,000 clones, 65% to 85% found once; its top ten account for roughly 3.4%. Patients had newly diagnosed, untreated stage II-IVA oral cavity squamous cell carcinoma. The patients had HPV-negative, locally advanced oral cavity squamous cell carcinoma. Germline-derived CDR1 and CDR2 are GTSNPN and SVGIG (reference sequence). V was pared by 0 bases and J by 4 bases, with 9 bases between. The CDR3 consists of 13 residues.

Sequenced here: PBMCs, sampled before nivolumab (anti-PD-1) treatment. The receptor comes from a person between 35 and 79 years old with oral cavity squamous cell carcinoma. The chain links TRBV30 to TRBJ1-1; D gene uncertain. The CDR3 DNA follows: TGTGCCTGGAGTGTACTTAAGGTCACTGAAGCTTTCTTT. This encodes CAWSVLKVTEAFF.